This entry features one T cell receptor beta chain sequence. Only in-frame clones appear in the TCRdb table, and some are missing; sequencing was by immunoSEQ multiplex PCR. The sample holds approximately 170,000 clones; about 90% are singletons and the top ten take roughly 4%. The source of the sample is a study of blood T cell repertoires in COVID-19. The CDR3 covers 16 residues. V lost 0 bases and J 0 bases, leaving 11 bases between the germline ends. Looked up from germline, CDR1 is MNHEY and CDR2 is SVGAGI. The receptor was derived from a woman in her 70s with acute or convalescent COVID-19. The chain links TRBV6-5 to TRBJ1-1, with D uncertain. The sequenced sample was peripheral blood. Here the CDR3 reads CASSYSTYDMNTEAFF. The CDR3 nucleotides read TGTGCCAGCAGTTACTCGACATATGATATGAACACTGAAGCTTTCTTT.